Each of the 17 T cell receptor beta chains below was sequenced from the same sample in a study of cytomegalovirus exposure and HLA in healthy donors. The PCR contained 60 Vbeta and 13 Jbeta primers. Method: immunoSEQ multiplex PCR; TCRdb's copy keeps in-frame clones and lacks some. This sample has approximately 95,000 clones, with more than 70% found just once. Source material: PBMCs. All receptors come from a man between 18 and 35 years old in good health and CMV-seropositive.

This clone has only one observation. The V and J genes are TRBV10-2 and TRBJ1-2; tentative D call: TRBD1 (5 bases). Germline values: CDR1 WSHSY, CDR2 SAAADI. Trimming stripped 3 bases from V and 4 bases from J, with 18 bases between. This CDR3 has 16 amino acids. The CDR3 reads CASSDSGQGGPYGYTF. The CDR3 DNA is TGCGCCAGCAGTGATAGTGGGCAGGGAGGTCCCTATGGCTACACCTTC.

The chain recombines TRBV10-3 with TRBJ2-1; weak D call: TRBD1 (6 bases). This CDR3 contains 15 residues. Trimming pared 6 bases from V and 9 bases from J, leaving 21 bases between. Germline CDR1 ENHRY, CDR2 SYGVKD. The CDR3 region has the DNA TGTGCCATCAGCGGACGAGGGGACACTGCAAGTGAGCAGTTCTTC. This gives the protein CAISGRGDTASEQFF.

CDR3 coding DNA: TGTGCCAGCAGTTTGGGAGGCTACGAGCAGTACTTC. Translated, it gives CASSLGGYEQYF. V gene TRBV27 combines with J gene TRBJ2-7; weak D call: TRBD2 (6 bases). V lost 3 bases, J lost 3 bases, and 6 bases lay in between. This CDR3 contains 12 residues. Germline assignment: CDR1 MNHEY and CDR2 SMNVEV (reference sequence).

This chain uses TRBV9 with TRBJ2-3; 12 nucleotides line up with TRBD2. CDR1 SGDLS and CDR2 YYNGEE come from the germline V gene. V gave up 0 bases and J gave up 2 bases; unmatched junction bases: 1. CDR3 size: 16 residues. DNA of the CDR3: TGTGCCAGCAGCGTAGCTAGCGGGGGGGCCACAGATACGCAGTATTTT. Translation: CASSVASGGATDTQYF.

This clone was counted between two and nine times. The chain has TRBV27 and TRBJ2-3; D remains ambiguous. Between the trimmed V and J ends, which lost 3 bases and 0 bases, there was a span of 10 bases. This CDR3 spans 15 amino acids. CDR1 is MNHEY and CDR2 is SMNVEV in the germline V gene (reference sequence). CDR3 sequence reads: CASSFLRLSTDTQYF. The CDR3 nucleotides are TGTGCCAGCAGTTTTCTCCGTCTAAGCACAGATACGCAGTATTTT.

This clone was found a few times. The CDR3 spells CASSSMSQGAGGANVLTF. In DNA, the CDR3 is TGCGCCAGCAGCTCTATGTCCCAGGGGGCGGGAGGGGCCAACGTCCTGACTTTC. This chain connects TRBV5-1 to TRBJ2-6; 8 bases match TRBD1. The CDR3 is 18 residues long. V was clipped by 3 bases and J by 4 bases; unmatched bases: 12. The germline V gene has CDR1 SGHRS and CDR2 YFSETQ.

A few counts support this clone. The chain recombines TRBV27 with TRBJ2-1; TRBD2 matches at 10 bases. The germline V gene encodes CDR1 MNHEY and CDR2 SMNVEV (reference sequence). The ends lost 1 base at V and 8 bases at J; junction bases unmatched: 5. The CDR3 extends over 15 amino acids. CDR3 coding DNA: TGTGCCAGCAGTTTATTCAGCGGGGGGGCTTATGAGCAGTTCTTC. Its translation: CASSLFSGGAYEQFF.

With respect to this clone: A junction end diverges from the germline sequence, so it may reflect a read error. The chain recombines TRBV6-1 with TRBJ2-7, with a weak D call TRBD2 (6 bases). CDR1 MNHNS and CDR2 SASEGT come from the germline V gene. CDR3 length: 15 residues. This chain's CDR3 is CASSGSGGASYEQYF. The CDR3 bases are TGTGCCAGTAGTGGGAGTGGCGGGGCCTCCTACGAGCAGTACTTC.

This rearrangement joins TRBV5-1 to TRBJ2-2, with 8 bases matching TRBD1. CDR1 SGHRS and CDR2 YFSETQ come from the germline V gene. The V segment lost 0 bases and the J segment 4 bases; nucleotides outside the gene matches: 2. This CDR3 spans 15 amino acids. CDR3 in amino acids: CASSLVTGATGELFF. DNA of the CDR3: TGCGCCAGCAGCTTGGTGACAGGGGCCACCGGGGAGCTGTTTTTT.

The chain joins TRBV9 to TRBJ1-1, with a possible D match to TRBD1 (6 bases). CDR1 and CDR2 from the germline V gene are SGDLS and YYNGEE. This CDR3 is 15 amino acids long. Trimming took off 3 bases at V and 1 base at J, with 13 bases between the two ends. This CDR3 reads CASSDTQGTNTEAFF. CDR3 bases: TGTGCCAGCAGCGATACACAGGGTACGAACACTGAAGCTTTCTTT.

This clone showed up just once. The gene calls are TRBV2 and TRBJ2-2, with D maybe TRBD1 (5 bases). The CDR3 is made up of 13 amino acids. Per germline, CDR1 SNHLY and CDR2 FYNNEI. The V end lost 6 bases, the J end lost 1 base, and 6 bases lay between the germline ends. The CDR3 coding sequence is TGTGCCAGCAGAGGGGAGAACACCGGGGAGCTGTTTTTT. It yields the protein CASRGENTGELFF.

The chain uses TRBV28 and TRBJ2-4; D is perhaps TRBD1 (6 bases). The ends were cut back, 6 bases at V and 8 bases at J, with 14 bases in the middle. Germline CDR1 and CDR2: MDHEN and SYDVKM. The CDR3 is 13 residues long. DNA for the CDR3: TGTGCCAGCAGCCCAGGGGATACGGACATTCAGTACTTC. Translated: CASSPGDTDIQYF.

The CDR3 bases are TGTGCCAGTACCCAACCCCAGGAGCAGGGTGAGAACGAGCAGTACTTC. Amino acid sequence: CASTQPQEQGENEQYF. V gene TRBV19 combines with J gene TRBJ2-7; D is perhaps TRBD1 (5 bases). Trimming removed 7 bases from V and 5 bases from J, with 24 bases in between. The CDR3 covers 16 residues. Germline values: CDR1 LNHDA, CDR2 SQIVND (reference sequence). The variable domain in full, with the rest retrieved from reference TRBV19 and TRBJ2-7, is DGGITQSPKYLFRKEGQNVTLSCEQNLNHDAMYWYRQDPGQGLRLIYYSQIVNDFQKGDIAEGYSVSREKKESFPLTVTSAQKNPTAFYLCASTQPQEQGENEQYFGPGTRLTVT.

V usage is TRBV7-9 and J usage is TRBJ1-1; D gene ambiguous. CDR1 is SEHNR, CDR2 FQNEAQ, per germline (reference sequence). The germline V and J ends were trimmed by 2 bases and 0 bases, with 7 bases remaining between them. The length of the CDR3 is 14 residues. The CDR3 region has the DNA TGTGCCAGCAGCTTAAGCAACCTGAACACTGAAGCTTTCTTT. Translated: CASSLSNLNTEAFF.

The chain links TRBV11-2 to TRBJ2-1; 7 nucleotides match TRBD2. This CDR3 has 17 residues. The J segment lost 5 bases and the V segment lost 5 bases, leaving 15 bases of the junction unmatched. The germline CDR1 and CDR2 sequences are SGHAT and FQNNGV. The CDR3 bases are TGTGCCAGCAGCGAGGGGCGGGAGCGGAGAAATAACAATGAGCAGTTCTTC. Protein: CASSEGRERRNNNEQFF.

V gene TRBV18 combines with J gene TRBJ2-7, with 7 nucleotides matching TRBD2. Germline V gene lookup returns CDR1 KGHSH and CDR2 LQKENI. The CDR3 is 14 amino acids. The V segment lost 3 bases and the J segment 1 base; nucleotides outside the gene matches: 3. CDR3: CASSPGGSSYEQYF. CDR3 nucleotide sequence: TGTGCCAGCTCACCGGGGGGGAGTTCCTACGAGCAGTACTTC.

The chain carries TRBV28 and TRBJ2-7, with TRBD2 identical over 11 bases. The length of the CDR3 is 15 residues. CDR1 is MDHEN, CDR2 SYDVKM, per germline. With 3 bases clipped from V and 6 bases from J, the junction kept 7 bases outside the gene matches. The CDR3 DNA sequence: TGTGCCAGCAGTTTGGGTAGCGGGGGGGTCGGCGAGCAGTACTTC. This translates into CASSLGSGGVGEQYF.